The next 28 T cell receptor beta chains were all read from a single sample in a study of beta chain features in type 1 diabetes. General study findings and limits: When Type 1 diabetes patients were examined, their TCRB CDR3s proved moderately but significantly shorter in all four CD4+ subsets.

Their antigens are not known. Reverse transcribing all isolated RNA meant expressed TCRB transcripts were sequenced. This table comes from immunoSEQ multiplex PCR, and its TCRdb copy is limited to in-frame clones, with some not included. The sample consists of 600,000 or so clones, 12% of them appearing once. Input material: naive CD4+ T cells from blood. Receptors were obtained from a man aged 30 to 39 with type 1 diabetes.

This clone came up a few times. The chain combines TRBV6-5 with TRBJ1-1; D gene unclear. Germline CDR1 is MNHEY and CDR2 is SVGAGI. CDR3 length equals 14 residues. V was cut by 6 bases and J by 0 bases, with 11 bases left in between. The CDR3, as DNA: TGTGCCAGCAGCTCTAATGAATTGAACACTGAAGCTTTCTTT. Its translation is CASSSNELNTEAFF.

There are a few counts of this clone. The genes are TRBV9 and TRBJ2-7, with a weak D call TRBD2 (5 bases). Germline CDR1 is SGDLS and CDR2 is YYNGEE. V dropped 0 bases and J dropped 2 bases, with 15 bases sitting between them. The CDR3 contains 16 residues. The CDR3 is CASSVALTGGPYEQYF. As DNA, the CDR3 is TGTGCCAGCAGCGTAGCTTTAACGGGCGGGCCCTACGAGCAGTACTTC.

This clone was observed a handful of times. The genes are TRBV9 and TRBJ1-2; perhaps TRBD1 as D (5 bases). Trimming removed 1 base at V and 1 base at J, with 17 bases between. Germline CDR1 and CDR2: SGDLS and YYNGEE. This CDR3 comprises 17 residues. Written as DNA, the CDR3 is TGTGCCAGCAGCGTACGGGACGGCGTCCTCCTTAACTATGGCTACACCTTC. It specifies CASSVRDGVLLNYGYTF. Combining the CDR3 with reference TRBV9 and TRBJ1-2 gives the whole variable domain DSGVTQTPKHLITATGQRVTLRCSPRSGDLSVYWYQQSLDQGLQFLIQYYNGEERAKGNILERFSAQQFPDLHSELNLSSLELGDSALYFCASSVRDGVLLNYGYTFGSGTRLTVV.

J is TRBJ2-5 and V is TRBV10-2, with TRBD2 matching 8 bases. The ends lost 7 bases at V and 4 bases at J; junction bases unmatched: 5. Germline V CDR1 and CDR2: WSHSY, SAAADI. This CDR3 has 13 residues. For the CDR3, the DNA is TGCGCCAGCACCTGGACTAGCCGAGAGACCCAGTACTTC. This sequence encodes CASTWTSRETQYF.

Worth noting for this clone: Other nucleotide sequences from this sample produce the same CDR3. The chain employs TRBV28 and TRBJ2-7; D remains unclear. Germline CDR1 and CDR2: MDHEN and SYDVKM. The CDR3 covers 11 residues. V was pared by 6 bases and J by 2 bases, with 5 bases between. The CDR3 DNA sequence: TGTGCCAGCAGCACCACCTACGAGCAGTACTTC. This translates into CASSTTYEQYF. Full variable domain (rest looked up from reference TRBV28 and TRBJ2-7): DVKVTQSSRYLVKRTGEKVFLECVQDMDHENMFWYRQDPGLGLRLIYFSYDVKMKEKGDIPEGYSVSREKKERFSLILESASTNQTSMYLCASSTTYEQYFGPGTRLTVT.

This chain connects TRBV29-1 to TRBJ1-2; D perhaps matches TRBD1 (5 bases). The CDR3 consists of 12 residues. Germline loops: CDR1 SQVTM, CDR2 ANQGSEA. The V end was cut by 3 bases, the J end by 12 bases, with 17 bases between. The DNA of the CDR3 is TGCAGCGTTGACGACAGCCCACCGTACAACACCTTC. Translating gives CSVDDSPPYNTF.

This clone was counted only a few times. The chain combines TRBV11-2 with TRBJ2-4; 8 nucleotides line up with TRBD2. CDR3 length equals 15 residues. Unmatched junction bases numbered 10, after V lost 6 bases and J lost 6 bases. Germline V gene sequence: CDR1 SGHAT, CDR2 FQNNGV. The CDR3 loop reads CASSPRPGGGNIQYF. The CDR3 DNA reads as TGTGCCAGCAGTCCCCGACCGGGGGGGGGAAACATTCAGTACTTC.

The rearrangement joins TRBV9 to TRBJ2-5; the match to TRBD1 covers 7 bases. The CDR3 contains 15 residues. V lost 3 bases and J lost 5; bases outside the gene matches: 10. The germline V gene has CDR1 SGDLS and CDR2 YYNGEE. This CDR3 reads CASSAAGGRLETQYF. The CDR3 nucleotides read TGTGCCAGCAGCGCGGCAGGGGGACGGTTGGAGACCCAGTACTTC.

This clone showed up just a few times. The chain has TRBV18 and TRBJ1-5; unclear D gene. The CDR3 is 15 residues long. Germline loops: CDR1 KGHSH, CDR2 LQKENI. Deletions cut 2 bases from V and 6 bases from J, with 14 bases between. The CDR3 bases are TGTGCCAGCTCACCAAATGACATCGGCACTCAGCCCCAGCATTTT. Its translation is CASSPNDIGTQPQHF.

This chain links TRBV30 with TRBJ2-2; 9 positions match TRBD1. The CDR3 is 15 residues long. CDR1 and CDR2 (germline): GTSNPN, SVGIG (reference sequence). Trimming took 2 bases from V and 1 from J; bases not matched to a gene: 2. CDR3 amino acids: CAWSRDRVNTGELFF. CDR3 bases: TGTGCCTGGAGTCGGGACAGGGTGAACACCGGGGAGCTGTTTTTT.

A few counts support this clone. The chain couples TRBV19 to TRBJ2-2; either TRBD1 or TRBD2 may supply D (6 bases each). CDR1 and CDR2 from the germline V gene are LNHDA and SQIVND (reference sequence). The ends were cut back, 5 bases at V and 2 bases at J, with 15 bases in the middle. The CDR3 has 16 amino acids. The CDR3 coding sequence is TGTGCCAGTAGTCCCCCGGGGGCACGAAACACCGGGGAGCTGTTTTTT. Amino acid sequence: CASSPPGARNTGELFF.

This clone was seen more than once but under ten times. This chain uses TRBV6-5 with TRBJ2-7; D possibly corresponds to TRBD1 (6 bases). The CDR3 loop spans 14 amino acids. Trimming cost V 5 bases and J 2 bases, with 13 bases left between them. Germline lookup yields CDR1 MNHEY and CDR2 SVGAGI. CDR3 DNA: TGTGCCAGCAGTGGGGGCGGGCGCCCCTACGAGCAGTACTTC. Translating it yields CASSGGGRPYEQYF.

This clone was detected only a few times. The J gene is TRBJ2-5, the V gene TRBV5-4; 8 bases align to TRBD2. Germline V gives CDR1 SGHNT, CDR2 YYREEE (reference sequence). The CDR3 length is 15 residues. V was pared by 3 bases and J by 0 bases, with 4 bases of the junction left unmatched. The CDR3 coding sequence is TGTGCCAGCAGCTCAAAGCGGGGGAACCAAGAGACCCAGTACTTC. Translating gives CASSSKRGNQETQYF.

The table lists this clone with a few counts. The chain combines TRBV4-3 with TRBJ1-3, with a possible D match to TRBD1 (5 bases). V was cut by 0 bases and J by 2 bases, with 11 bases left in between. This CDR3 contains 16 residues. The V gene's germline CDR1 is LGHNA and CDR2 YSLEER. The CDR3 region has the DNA TGCGCCAGCAGCCAAGAACACCAGGGAGCTGGAAACACCATATATTTT. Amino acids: CASSQEHQGAGNTIYF.

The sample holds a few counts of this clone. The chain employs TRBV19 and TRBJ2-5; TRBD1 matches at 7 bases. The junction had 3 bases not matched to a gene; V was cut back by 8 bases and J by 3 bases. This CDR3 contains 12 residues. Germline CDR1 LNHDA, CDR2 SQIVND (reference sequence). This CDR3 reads CASRQGKETQYF. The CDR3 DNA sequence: TGTGCCAGTCGACAGGGAAAAGAGACCCAGTACTTC.

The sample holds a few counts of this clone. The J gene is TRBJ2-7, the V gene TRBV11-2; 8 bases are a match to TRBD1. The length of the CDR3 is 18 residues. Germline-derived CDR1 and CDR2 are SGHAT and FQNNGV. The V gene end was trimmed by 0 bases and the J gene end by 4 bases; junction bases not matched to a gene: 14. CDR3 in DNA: TGTGCCAGCAGCTTAGATGGGACAGGCTCTCCAGCAATTTACGAGCAGTACTTC. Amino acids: CASSLDGTGSPAIYEQYF.

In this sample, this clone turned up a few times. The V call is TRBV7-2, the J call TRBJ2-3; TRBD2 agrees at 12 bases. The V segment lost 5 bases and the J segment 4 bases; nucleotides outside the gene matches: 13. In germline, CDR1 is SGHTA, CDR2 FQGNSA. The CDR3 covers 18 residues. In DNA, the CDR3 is TGTGCCAGCAGCCACACTACTACTAGCGGGGGGTCCCCAGATACGCAGTATTTT. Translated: CASSHTTTSGGSPDTQYF. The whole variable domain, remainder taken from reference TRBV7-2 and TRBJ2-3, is GAGVSQSPSNKVTEKGKDVELRCDPISGHTALYWYRQSLGQGLEFLIYFQGNSAPDKSGLPSDRFSAERTGGSVSTLTIQRTQQEDSAVYLCASSHTTTSGGSPDTQYFGPGTRLTVL.

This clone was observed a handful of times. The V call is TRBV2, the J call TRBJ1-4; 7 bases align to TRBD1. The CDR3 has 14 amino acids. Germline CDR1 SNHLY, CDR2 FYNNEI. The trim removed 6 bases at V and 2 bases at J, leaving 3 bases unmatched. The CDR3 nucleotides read TGTGCCAGCAGCTTGACAGGGACTAATGAAAAACTGTTTTTT. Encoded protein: CASSLTGTNEKLFF.

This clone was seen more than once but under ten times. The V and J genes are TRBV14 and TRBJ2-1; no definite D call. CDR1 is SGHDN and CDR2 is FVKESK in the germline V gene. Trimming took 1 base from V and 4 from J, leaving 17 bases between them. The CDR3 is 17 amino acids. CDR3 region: CASSQGVGSHPYNEQFF. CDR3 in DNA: TGTGCCAGCAGCCAAGGAGTTGGGTCGCACCCATACAATGAGCAGTTCTTC.

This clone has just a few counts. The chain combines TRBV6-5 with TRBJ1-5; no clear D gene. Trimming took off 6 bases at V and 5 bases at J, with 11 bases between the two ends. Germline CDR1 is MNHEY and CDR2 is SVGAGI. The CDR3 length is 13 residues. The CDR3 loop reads CASSLQQDQPQHF. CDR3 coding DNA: TGTGCCAGCAGCCTACAGCAGGATCAGCCCCAGCATTTT.

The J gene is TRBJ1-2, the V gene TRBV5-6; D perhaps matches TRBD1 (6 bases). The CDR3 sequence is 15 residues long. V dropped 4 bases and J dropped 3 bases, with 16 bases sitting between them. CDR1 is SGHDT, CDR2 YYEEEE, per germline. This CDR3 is CASSDFPGGDYGYTF. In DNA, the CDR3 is TGTGCCAGCAGCGATTTCCCCGGGGGCGACTATGGCTACACCTTC. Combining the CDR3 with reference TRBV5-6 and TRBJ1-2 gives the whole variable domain DAGVTQSPTHLIKTRGQQVTLRCSPKSGHDTVSWYQQALGQGPQFIFQYYEEEERQRGNFPDRFSGHQFPNYSSELNVNALLLGDSALYLCASSDFPGGDYGYTFGSGTRLTVV.

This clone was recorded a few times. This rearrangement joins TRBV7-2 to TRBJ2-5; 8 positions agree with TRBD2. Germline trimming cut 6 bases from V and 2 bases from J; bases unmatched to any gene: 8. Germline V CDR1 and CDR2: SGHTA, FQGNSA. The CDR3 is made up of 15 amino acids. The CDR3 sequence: CASSPRGGRQETQYF. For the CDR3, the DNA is TGTGCCAGCAGTCCCCGGGGGGGGCGACAAGAGACCCAGTACTTC.

The CDR3 DNA reads TGTGCCAGCAGTTCGTCCGATTCCTCCTACAATGAGCAGTTCTTC. Protein product: CASSSSDSSYNEQFF. The rearrangement joins TRBV27 to TRBJ2-1; D is unclear. Deletions cut 4 bases from V and 0 bases from J, with 10 bases between. The V gene's germline CDR1 is MNHEY and CDR2 SMNVEV (reference sequence). CDR3 length equals 15 residues.

The CDR3 is CASSELGTGNQPQHF. Here the CDR3 DNA reads TGTGCCAGCAGTGAATTAGGGACAGGGAATCAGCCCCAGCATTTT. The genes are TRBV2 and TRBJ1-5, with 9 bases identical to TRBD1. Germline CDR1 reads SNHLY; CDR2 reads FYNNEI. The J segment lost 4 bases and the V segment lost 2 bases, leaving 3 bases of the junction unmatched. The CDR3 sequence is 15 residues long.

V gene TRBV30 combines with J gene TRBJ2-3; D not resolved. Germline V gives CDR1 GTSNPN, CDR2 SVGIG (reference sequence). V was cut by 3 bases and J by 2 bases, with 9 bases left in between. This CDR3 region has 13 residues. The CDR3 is CAWSQTFTDTQYF. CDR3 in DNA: TGTGCCTGGAGCCAGACTTTCACAGATACGCAGTATTTT.

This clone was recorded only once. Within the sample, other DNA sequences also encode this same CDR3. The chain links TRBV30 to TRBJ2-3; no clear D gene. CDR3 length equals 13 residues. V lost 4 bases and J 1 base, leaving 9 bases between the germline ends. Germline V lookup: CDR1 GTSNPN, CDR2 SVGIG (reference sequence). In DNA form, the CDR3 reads TGTGCCTGGACCGGAAGCGGCACAGATACGCAGTATTTT. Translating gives CAWTGSGTDTQYF.

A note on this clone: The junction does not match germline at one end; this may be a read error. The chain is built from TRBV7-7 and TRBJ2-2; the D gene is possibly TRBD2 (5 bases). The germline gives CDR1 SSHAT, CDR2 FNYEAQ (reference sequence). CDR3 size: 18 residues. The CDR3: CASSPRPGSPINTGELFF. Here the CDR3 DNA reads TGTGCTAGCAGCCCCCGGCCGGGGTCCCCCATAAACACCGGGGAGCTGTTTTTT.

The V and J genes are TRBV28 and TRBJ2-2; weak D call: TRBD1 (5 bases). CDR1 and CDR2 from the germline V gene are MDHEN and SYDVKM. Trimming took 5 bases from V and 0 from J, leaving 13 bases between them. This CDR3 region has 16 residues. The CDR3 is CASSPPQDANTGELFF. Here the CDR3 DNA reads TGTGCCAGCAGTCCTCCACAGGACGCGAACACCGGGGAGCTGTTTTTT.